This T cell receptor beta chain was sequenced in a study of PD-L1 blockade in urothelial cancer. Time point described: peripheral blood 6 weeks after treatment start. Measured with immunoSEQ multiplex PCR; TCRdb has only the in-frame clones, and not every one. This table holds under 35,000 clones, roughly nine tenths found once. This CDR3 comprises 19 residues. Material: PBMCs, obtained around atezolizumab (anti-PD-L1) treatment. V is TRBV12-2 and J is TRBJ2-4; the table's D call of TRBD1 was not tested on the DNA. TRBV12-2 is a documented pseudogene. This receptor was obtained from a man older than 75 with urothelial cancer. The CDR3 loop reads CASRLAPPWDRGHENIQYF. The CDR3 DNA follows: TGTGCAAGTCGCTTAGCCCCACCATGGGACAGGGGCCACGAAAACATTCAGTACTTC.